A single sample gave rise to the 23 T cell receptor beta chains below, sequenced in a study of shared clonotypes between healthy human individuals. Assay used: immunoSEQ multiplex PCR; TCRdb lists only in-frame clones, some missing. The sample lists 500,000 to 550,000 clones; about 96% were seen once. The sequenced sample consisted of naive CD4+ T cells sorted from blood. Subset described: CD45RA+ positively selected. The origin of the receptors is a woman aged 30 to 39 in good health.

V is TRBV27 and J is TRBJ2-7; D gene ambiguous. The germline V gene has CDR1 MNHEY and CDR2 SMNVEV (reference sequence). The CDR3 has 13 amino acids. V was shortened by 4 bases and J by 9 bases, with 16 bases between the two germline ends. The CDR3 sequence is CASSSAPGGGQYF. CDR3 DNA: TGTGCCAGCAGTTCAGCCCCGGGTGGCGGGCAGTACTTC.

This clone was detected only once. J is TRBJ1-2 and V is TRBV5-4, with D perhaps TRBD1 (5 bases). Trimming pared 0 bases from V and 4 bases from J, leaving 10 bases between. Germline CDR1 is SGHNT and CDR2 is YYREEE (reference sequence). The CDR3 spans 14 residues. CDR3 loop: CASSLVGGAYGYTF. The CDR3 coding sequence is TGTGCCAGCAGCTTGGTGGGGGGAGCCTATGGCTACACCTTC.

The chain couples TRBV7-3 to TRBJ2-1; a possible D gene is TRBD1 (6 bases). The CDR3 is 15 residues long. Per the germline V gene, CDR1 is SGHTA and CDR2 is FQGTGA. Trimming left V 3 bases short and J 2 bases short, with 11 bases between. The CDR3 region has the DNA TGTGCCAGCAGCTTGAACAGGGCCGCCTACAATGAGCAGTTCTTC. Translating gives CASSLNRAAYNEQFF.

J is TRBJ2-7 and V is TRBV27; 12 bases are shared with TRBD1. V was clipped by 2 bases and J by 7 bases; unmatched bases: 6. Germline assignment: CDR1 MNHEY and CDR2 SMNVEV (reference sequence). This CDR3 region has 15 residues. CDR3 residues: CASSLAGTGGGEQYF. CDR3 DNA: TGTGCCAGCAGTTTAGCCGGGACAGGGGGCGGGGAGCAGTACTTC.

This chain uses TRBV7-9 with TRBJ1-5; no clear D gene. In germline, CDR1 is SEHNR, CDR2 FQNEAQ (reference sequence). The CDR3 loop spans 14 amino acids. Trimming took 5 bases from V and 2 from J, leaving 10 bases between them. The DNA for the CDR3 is TGTGCCAGCAGCCCGAGCGGGGGCAATCAGCCCCAGCATTTT. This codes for CASSPSGGNQPQHF.

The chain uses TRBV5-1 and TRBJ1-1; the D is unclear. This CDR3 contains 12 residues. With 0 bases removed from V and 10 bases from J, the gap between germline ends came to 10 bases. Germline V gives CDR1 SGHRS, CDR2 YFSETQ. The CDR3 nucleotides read TGCGCCAGCAGCTTGGACTGGGGTTCAGCTTTCTTT. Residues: CASSLDWGSAFF.

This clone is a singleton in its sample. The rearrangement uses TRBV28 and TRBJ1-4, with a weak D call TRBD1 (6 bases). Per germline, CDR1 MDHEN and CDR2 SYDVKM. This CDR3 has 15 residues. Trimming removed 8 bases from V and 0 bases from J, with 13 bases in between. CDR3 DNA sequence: TGTGCCAGCGGGGGCTTCTGGACAACTAATGAAAAACTGTTTTTT. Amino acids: CASGGFWTTNEKLFF.

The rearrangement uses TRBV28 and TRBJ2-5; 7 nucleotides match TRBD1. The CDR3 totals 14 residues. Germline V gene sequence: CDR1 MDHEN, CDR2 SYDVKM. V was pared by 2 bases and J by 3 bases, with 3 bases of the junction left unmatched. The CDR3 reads CASSLMQGEETQYF. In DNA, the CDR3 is TGTGCCAGCAGTTTAATGCAGGGGGAAGAGACCCAGTACTTC. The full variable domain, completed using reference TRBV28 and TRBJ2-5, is DVKVTQSSRYLVKRTGEKVFLECVQDMDHENMFWYRQDPGLGLRLIYFSYDVKMKEKGDIPEGYSVSREKKERFSLILESASTNQTSMYLCASSLMQGEETQYFGPGTRLLVL.

The CDR3 nucleotides read TGTGCCAGCAGCCGCGCGGACAGGGTGAGGGGTGGCTACACCTTC. Amino acid sequence: CASSRADRVRGGYTF. V and J are TRBV28 and TRBJ1-2; 8 positions match TRBD1. The CDR3 has 15 amino acids. The junction had 13 bases not matched to a gene; V was cut back by 6 bases and J by 7 bases. Germline CDR1 and CDR2: MDHEN and SYDVKM.

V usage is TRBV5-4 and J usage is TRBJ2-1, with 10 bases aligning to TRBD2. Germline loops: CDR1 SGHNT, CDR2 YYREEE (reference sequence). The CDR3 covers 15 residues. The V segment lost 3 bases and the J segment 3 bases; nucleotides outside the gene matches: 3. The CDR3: CASSSLAGDYNEQFF. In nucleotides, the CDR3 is TGTGCCAGCAGCTCCCTAGCGGGAGACTACAATGAGCAGTTCTTC.

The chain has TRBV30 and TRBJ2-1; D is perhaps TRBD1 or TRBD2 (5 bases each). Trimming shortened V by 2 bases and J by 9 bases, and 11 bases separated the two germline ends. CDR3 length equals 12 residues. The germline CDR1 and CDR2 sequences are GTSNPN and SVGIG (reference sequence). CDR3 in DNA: TGTGCCTGGAGTCATAGAGGGACTGAGCAGTTCTTC. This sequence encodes CAWSHRGTEQFF.

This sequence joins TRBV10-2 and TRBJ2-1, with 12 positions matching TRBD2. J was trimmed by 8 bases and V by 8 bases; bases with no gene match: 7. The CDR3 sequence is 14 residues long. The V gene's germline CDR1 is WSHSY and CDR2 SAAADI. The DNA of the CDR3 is TGCGCCAGCGGACTAGCGGGACATTCCGATGAGCAGTTCTTC. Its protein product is CASGLAGHSDEQFF.

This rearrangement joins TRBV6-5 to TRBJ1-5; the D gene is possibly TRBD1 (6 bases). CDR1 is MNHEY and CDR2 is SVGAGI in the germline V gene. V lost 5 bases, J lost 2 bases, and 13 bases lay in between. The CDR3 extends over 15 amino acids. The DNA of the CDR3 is TGTGCCAGCAGTACAGGGAAAAGAGGCAATCAGCCCCAGCATTTT. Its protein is CASSTGKRGNQPQHF.

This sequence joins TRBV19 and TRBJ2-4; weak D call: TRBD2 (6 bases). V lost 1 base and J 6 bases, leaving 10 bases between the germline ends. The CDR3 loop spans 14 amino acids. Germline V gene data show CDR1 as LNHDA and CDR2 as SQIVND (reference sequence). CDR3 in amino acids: CASSIGGERNIQYF. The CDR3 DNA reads TGTGCCAGTAGTATAGGGGGGGAGAGAAACATTCAGTACTTC.

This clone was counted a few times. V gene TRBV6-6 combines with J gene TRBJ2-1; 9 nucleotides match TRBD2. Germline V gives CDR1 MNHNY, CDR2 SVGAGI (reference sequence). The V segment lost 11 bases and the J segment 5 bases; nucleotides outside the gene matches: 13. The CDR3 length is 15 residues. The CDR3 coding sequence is TGTGCCTCCGCAACGACGGGACTAGCAAACAATGAGCAGTTCTTC. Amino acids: CASATTGLANNEQFF.

The chain's CDR3 is CASSSRETDTQYF. The CDR3, as DNA: TGTGCCAGCAGCTCCCGAGAGACAGATACGCAGTATTTT. The chain employs TRBV7-9 and TRBJ2-3; D call uncertain. Germline values: CDR1 SEHNR, CDR2 FQNEAQ (reference sequence). The CDR3 contains 13 residues. The V gene lost 4 bases and the J gene lost 3 bases, with 8 bases spanning the gap.

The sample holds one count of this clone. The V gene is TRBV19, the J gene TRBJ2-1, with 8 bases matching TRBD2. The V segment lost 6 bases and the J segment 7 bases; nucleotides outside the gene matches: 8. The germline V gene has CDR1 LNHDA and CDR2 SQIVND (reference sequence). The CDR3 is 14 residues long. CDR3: CASSVTGGVNEQFF. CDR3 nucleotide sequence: TGTGCCAGTAGCGTGACGGGAGGGGTAAATGAGCAGTTCTTC.

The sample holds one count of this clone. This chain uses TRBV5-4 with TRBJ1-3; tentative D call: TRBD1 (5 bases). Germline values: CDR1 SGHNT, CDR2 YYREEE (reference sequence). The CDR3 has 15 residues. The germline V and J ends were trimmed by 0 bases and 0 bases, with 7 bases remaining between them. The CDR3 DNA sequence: TGTGCCAGCAGCTTGGGGGGGAGCTCTGGAAACACCATATATTTT. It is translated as CASSLGGSSGNTIYF.

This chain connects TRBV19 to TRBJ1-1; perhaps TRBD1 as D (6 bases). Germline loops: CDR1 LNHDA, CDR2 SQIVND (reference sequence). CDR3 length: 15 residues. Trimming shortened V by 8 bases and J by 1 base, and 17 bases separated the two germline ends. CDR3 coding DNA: TGTGCCAGTTCCGAAGGGGGGCAGGAGAACACTGAAGCTTTCTTT. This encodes CASSEGGQENTEAFF.

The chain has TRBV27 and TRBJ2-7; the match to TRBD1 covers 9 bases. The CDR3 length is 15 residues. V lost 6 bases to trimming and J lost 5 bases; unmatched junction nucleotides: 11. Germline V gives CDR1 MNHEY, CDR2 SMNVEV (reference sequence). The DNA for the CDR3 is TGTGCCAGCAGGCAGCAGGGACAGGGAACGGACGAGCAGTACTTC. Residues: CASRQQGQGTDEQYF.

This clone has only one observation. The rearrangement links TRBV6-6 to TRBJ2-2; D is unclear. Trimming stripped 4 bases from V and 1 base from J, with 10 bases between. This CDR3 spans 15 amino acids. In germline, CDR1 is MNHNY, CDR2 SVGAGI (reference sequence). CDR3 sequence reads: CASSLDRRNTGELFF. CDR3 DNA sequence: TGTGCCAGCAGTTTGGACCGCCGGAACACCGGGGAGCTGTTTTTT.

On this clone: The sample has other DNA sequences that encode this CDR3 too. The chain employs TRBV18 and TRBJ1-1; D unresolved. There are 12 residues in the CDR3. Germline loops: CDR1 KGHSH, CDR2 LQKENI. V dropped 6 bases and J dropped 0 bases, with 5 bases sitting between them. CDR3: CASSGMNTEAFF. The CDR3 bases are TGTGCCAGCTCCGGCATGAACACTGAAGCTTTCTTT.

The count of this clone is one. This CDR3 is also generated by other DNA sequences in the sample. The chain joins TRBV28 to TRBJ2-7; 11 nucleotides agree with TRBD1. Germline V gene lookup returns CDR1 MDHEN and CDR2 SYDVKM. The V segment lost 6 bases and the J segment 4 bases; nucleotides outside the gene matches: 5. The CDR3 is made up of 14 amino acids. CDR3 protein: CASSTGTGGYEQYF. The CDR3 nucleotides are TGTGCCAGCAGCACCGGGACAGGGGGGTACGAGCAGTACTTC.